The sequence of this TCR beta chain was determined in a study of CD8 T cells in Susac syndrome. The authors sequenced TCR beta from blood CD8+ and CD4+ T cells. Per germline, CDR1 MNHEY and CDR2 SMNVEV (reference sequence). CDR3 length: 14 amino acids. V shed 1 base and J shed 5 bases, with 8 bases lying between them. Turning to this clonotype: Its target is not known.

Study findings and constraints: Expansion of Susac CD8+ clones peaked in TEMRA cells and in active patients.

Reverse transcription of 0.5 to 1 ug RNA was carried out with random hexamers. The authors amplified TCR beta CDR3 across 54 Vbeta and 13 Jbeta using immunoSEQ multiplex PCR. TCRdb recomputed calls from the immunoSEQ multiplex PCR reads with MiXCR, one row per CDR3 protein. Counted here are about 130,000 distinct CDR3 sequences, about 95% occurring once; the ten biggest clones make up more than 0.15%. The TCR comes from a human donor with Susac syndrome. Sequencing was performed on CD8+ T cells from PBMCs. The chain is built from TRBV27 and TRBJ2-2, with D perhaps TRBD1 or TRBD2 (5 bases each). The CDR3 here is CASSLLGETGELFF. The CDR3 region has the DNA TGTGCCAGCAGTTTATTGGGGGAGACCGGGGAGCTGTTTTTT.